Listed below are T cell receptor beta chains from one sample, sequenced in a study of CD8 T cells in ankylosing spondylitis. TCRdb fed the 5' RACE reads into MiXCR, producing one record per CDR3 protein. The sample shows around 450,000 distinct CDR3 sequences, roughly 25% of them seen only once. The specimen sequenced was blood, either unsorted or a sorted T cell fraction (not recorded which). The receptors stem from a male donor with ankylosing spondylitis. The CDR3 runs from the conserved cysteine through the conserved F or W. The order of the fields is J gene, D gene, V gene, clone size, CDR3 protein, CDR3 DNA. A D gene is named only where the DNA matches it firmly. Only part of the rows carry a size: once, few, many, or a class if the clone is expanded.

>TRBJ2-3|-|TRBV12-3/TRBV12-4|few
CASSLERSRLSTDTQYF
TGTGCCAGCAGTTTGGAGCGGAGCCGGCTTAGCACAGATACGCAGTATTTT
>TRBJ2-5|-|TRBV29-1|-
CSSRLRFQETQYF
TGCAGCTCTCGACTCAGATTCCAAGAGACCCAGTACTTC
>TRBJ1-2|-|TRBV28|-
CASSPPGRVYGYTF
TGTGCCAGCAGTCCCCCAGGGCGGGTCTATGGCTACACCTTC
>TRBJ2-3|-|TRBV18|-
CASSPRADSTDTQYF
TGTGCCAGCTCCCCAAGGGCAGACTCCACAGATACGCAGTATTTT
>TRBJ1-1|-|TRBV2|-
CASRRGLSNTEAFF
TGTGCCAGCAGAAGAGGACTTTCGAACACTGAAGCTTTCTTT
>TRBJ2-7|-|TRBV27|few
CASSLRAGRSYEQYF
TGTGCCAGCAGTCTTCGGGCAGGGCGGTCCTACGAGCAGTACTTC
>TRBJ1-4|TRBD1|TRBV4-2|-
CASSLTGTGYNEKLFF
TGTGCCAGCAGCCTCACCGGGACAGGGTACAATGAAAAACTGTTTTTT
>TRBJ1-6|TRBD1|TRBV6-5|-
CASSYSIRTGGRNSPLHF
TGTGCCAGCAGTTACTCGATCAGGACAGGGGGCCGTAATTCACCCCTCCACTTT
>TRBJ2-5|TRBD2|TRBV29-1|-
CSVDRGGQETQYF
TGCAGCGTTGACCGGGGGGGTCAAGAGACCCAGTACTTC
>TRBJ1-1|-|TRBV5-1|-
CASSLGQFNTEAFF
TGCGCCAGCAGCTTGGGACAGTTCAACACTGAAGCTTTCTTT